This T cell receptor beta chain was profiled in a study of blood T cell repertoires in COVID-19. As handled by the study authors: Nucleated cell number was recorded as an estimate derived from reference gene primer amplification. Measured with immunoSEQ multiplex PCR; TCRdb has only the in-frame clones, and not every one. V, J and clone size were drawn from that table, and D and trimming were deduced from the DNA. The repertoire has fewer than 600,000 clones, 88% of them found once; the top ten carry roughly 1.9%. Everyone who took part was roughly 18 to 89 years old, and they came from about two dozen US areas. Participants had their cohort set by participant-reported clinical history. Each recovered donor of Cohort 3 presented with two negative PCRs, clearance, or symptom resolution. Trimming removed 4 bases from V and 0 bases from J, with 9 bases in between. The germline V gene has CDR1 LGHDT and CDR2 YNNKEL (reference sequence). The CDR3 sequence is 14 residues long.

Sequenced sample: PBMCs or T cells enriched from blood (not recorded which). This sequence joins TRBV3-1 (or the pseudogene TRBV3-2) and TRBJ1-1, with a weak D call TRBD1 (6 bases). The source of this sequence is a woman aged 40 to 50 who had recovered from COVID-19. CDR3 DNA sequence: TGTGCCAGCAGCCCGGACAGCCTGAACACTGAAGCTTTCTTT. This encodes CASSPDSLNTEAFF.